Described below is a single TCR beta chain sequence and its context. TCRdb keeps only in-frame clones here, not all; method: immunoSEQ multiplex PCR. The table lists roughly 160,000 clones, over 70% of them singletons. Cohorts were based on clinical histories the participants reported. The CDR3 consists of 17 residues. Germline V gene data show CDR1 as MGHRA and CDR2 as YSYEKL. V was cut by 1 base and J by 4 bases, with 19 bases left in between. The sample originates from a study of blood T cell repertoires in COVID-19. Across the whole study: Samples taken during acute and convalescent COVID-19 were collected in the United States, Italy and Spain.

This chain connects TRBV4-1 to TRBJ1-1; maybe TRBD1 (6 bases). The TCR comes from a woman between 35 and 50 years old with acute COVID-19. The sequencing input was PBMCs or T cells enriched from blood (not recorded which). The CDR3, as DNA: TGCGCCAGCAGCCAAGGTCCATTGGCGGGGGCGCGCACTGAAGCTTTCTTT. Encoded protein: CASSQGPLAGARTEAFF.